This T cell receptor beta chain was found in a study of cytomegalovirus exposure and HLA in healthy donors. Findings and limits, study-wide: Most TCR sequences were seen very rarely across donors, but some public TCRs occurred in many.

Vbeta (60) and Jbeta (13) primers were used in the PCR. Profiling relied on immunoSEQ multiplex PCR, and the TCRdb table lists in-frame clones only, not all of them. Counted here are 150,000 to 200,000 clones, about 80% occurring once; the ten biggest clones make up under 0.85%. To note about this clone: The antigen is undetermined.

Germline V gives CDR1 SGHRS, CDR2 YFSETQ. V was pared by 4 bases and J by 4 bases, with 11 bases between. The CDR3 contains 14 residues. What was sequenced was PBMCs. The sequence was collected from a boy aged 5-17 years in good health and CMV-seronegative. The chain recombines TRBV5-1 with TRBJ1-4; D ambiguous. In DNA form, the CDR3 reads TGCGCCAGCAGCGCCAGGCAGGTTAATGAAAAACTGTTTTTT. Its translation: CASSARQVNEKLFF.